One sample yielded the 3 T cell receptor beta chains listed below, sequenced in a study of graft-versus-host responses after intestinal transplantation. Sequencing was performed with immunoSEQ multiplex PCR; in TCRdb, only in-frame clones are kept and a portion is missing. The sample shows tens of thousands of clones, roughly 89% of them seen only once. These receptors' targets are unknown. The source material was unstimulated CD4+ T cells sorted from spleen or lymph node cells, sampled before intestinal transplant. The origin of the receptors is a human donor who received an intestinal transplant.

This chain joins TRBV10-1 and TRBJ2-3; possibly TRBD2 for D (6 bases). This CDR3 has 14 residues. CDR1 and CDR2 (germline): WNHNN, SYGVQD (reference sequence). With 8 bases removed from V and 0 bases from J, the gap between germline ends came to 12 bases. CDR3 DNA sequence: TGCGCCAGCGGCCCCGGGACTAGCACAGATACGCAGTATTTT. Protein product: CASGPGTSTDTQYF.

The chain links TRBV6-5 to TRBJ2-1, with 8 bases lining up with TRBD1. This CDR3 spans 14 amino acids. The ends lost 0 bases at V and 15 bases at J; junction bases unmatched: 10. Germline V gene lookup returns CDR1 MNHEY and CDR2 SVGAGI. This CDR3 reads CASSYSIGQGSRFF. The CDR3 bases are TGTGCCAGCAGTTACTCGATTGGACAGGGAAGTCGGTTCTTC.

This rearrangement joins TRBV7-8 to TRBJ2-1; D is ambiguous. The CDR3 runs 14 residues. V shed 5 bases and J shed 3 bases, with 11 bases lying between them. Germline V gene data show CDR1 as SGHVS and CDR2 as FQNEAQ. The CDR3 region is CASSPRQDYNEQFF. The CDR3, as DNA: TGTGCCAGCAGCCCGAGACAAGACTACAATGAGCAGTTCTTC. The full variable domain, rest sourced from reference TRBV7-8 and TRBJ2-1, is GAGVSQSPRYKVAKRGQDVALRCDPISGHVSLFWYQQALGQGPEFLTYFQNEAQLDKSGLPSDRFFAERPEGSVSTLKIQRTQQEDSAVYLCASSPRQDYNEQFFGPGTRLTVL.